Listed here are 7 T cell receptor beta chains from one sample, sequenced in a study of tumor-infiltrating lymphocytes in primary liver carcinoma (TCRdb year 2017). TRIzol reagent was used to extract blood RNA from unsorted whole blood, while the DNeasy Blood & Tissue kit provided the germline DNA. Sequencer: Illumina HiSeq 2500. TCRbeta-specific cDNA was reverse-transcribed from 500 ng total RNA using a constant-region primer and ProtoScript II reverse transcriptase. Three nested multiplex PCR rounds, following a slightly modified ARM-PCR procedure, were used to build the TCRbeta libraries. Each of the first two PCR rounds ran for around 10 cycles using multiplex TRBV1-TRBV30 forward primers together with a Cbeta reverse primer. TCRdb reprocessed the public reads (quality trimming at Q25 with fastp, clone calling with MiXCR) and kept in-frame beta chains. Merged by CDR3 protein, the rows form single entries marked with the most common genes and DNA. Across this sample there are over 250,000 distinct CDR3 sequences, with 50% to 75% seen only once. The ten largest clones add up to 17% of the sample.

Sequencing input: peripheral blood. All receptors derive from a woman between 25 and 40 years old with primary liver carcinoma and hepatitis B virus infection.

In its sample, this clonotype was seen a few times. The gene calls are TRBV7-9 and TRBJ2-7; D not certain. Trimming left V 4 bases short and J 5 bases short, with 15 bases between. The length of the CDR3 is 14 residues. CDR1 is SEHNR, CDR2 FQNEAQ, per germline (reference sequence). The CDR3 nucleotides are TGTGCCAGCAGCTCCGGCCCGAGCGTGGACGAGCAGTACTTC. Its translation: CASSSGPSVDEQYF.

The chain couples TRBV6-7 to TRBJ1-5; D is perhaps TRBD1 (5 bases). TRBV6-7 is an ORF for which the function is uncertain. CDR3 length: 15 amino acids. V was shortened by 4 bases and J by 4 bases, with 14 bases between the two germline ends. The CDR3 region is CASSWSGLRNQPQHF. CDR3 nucleotides: TGTGCCAGCAGTTGGTCAGGGCTGAGGAATCAGCCCCAGCATTTT.

This clonotype came up once. Germline is not matched at one junction end, which may reflect a read error. The V and J genes are TRBV6-5 and TRBJ1-5; TRBD1 is a possible D gene (6 bases). The CDR3 length is 16 residues. Germline V gene sequence: CDR1 MNHEY, CDR2 SVGAGI. The CDR3 region has the DNA TGTACCAGCAGTTCCACCCCCAGGGGAGGCAATCAGCCCCAGCATTTT. Translation gives CTSSSTPRGGNQPQHF.

Worth noting for this clonotype: One end of the junction is discordant with germline, which a read error may explain. V and J are TRBV5-6 and TRBJ1-1; no definite D call. The length of the CDR3 is 11 residues. Per germline, CDR1 SGHDT and CDR2 YYEEEE. The CDR3 loop is CASSLKAIAIF. The CDR3 nucleotides are TGTGCCAGCAGCTTGAAGGCTATCGCTATCTTT.

Details on this clonotype: A much more abundant neighbour one base away suggests this may be a read error. The J gene is TRBJ2-1, the V gene TRBV30, with a tentative D call TRBD1 (5 bases). The CDR3 totals 12 residues. Germline loops: CDR1 GTSNPN, CDR2 SVGIG (reference sequence). The CDR3: CAWSRGYIEQFF. As DNA, the CDR3 is TGTGCCTGGAGTAGGGGTTACATTGAGCAGTTCTTC.

As concerns this clonotype: This may be a read error, as it is one base from a much larger clone. The chain employs TRBV10-2 and TRBJ2-5; the match to TRBD2 covers 14 bases. The length of the CDR3 is 16 residues. V shed 7 bases, J shed 4 bases, and the junction held 8 bases outside the gene matches. Germline V gene sequence: CDR1 WSHSY, CDR2 SAAADI. In nucleotides, the CDR3 is TGCGCCAGCAATGGGGGGACTAGCGGGAGTCGAGAGACCCAGTACTTC. Residues: CASNGGTSGSRETQYF.

This clonotype was seen repeatedly, ten times or more. This chain connects TRBV6-2 or TRBV6-3 to TRBJ2-3, with 9 bases that match TRBD2. CDR1 and CDR2 from the germline V gene are MNHEY and SVGEGT. The CDR3 spans 14 residues. V lost 4 bases, J lost 3 bases, and 2 bases stayed unmatched. The DNA for the CDR3 is TGTGCCAGCAGTTTCGGACTAGCGACAGATACGCAGTATTTT. It encodes CASSFGLATDTQYF.